One TCR beta chain is described in this entry. Its antigen is still unknown. This is likely an artifact of a read error, given a far larger clone one base away. Stated time point: persistent/refractory GD, antithyroid drugs over 5 years with positive TRAb. The TCR library was made from RNA that had been extracted from PBMCs in TRIzol. The authors drew patients from an endocrinology department in Xi'an, China. This sample is part of a study of regulatory T cells in long-lasting Graves disease. Study observations and caveats: Persistent disease samples used TRBV28, TRBJ1-2 and TRBJ2-5 preferentially. Between persistent patients, 2,500 to 3,500 public clonotypes were shared, exceeding the roughly 1,000 shared between new patients. Sample size was small, which may have lowered accuracy.

Trimming took off 4 bases at V and 3 bases at J, with 4 bases between the two ends. The CDR3 is made up of 11 amino acids. Germline assignment: CDR1 SEHNR and CDR2 FQNEAQ (reference sequence). Researchers made TCR beta libraries by using iRepertoire HTBI primers and running Arm-PCR on CDR3 regions. TCRdb reprocessed the multiplex PCR reads via MiXCR and lists one record per CDR3 protein. The table shows about 310,000 distinct CDR3 sequences, with more than 20% occurring only once. Source: peripheral blood mononuclear cells (PBMCs), taken when the disease was refractory, from a patient treated with antithyroid drugs. The chain carries TRBV7-9 and TRBJ2-7; D uncertain. The receptor was isolated from a female donor with Graves disease. The CDR3 DNA reads as TGTGCCAGCAGCTCCTTCTACGAGCAGTACTTC. This encodes CASSSFYEQYF.